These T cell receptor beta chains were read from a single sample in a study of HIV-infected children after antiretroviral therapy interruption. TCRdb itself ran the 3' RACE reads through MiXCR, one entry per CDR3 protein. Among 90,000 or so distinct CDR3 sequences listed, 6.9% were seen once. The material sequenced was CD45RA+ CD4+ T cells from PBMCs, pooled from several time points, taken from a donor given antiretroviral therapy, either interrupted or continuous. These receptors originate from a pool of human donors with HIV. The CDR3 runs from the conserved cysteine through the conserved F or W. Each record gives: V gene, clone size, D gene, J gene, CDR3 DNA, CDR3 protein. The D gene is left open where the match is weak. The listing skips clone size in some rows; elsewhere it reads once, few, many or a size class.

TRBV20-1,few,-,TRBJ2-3,TGCAGTGCTAGAAGGGGTGGGGGATCCACAGATACGCAGTATTTT,CSARRGGGSTDTQYF
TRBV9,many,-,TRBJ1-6,TGTGCCAGCAGCGTACTCCCCGGGGGTGGCTCCTATAATTCACCCCTCCACTTT,CASSVLPGGGSYNSPLHF
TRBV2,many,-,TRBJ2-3,TGTGCCAGCAGTGAAGCGTTGTATAGCGCGACAGATACGCAGTATTTT,CASSEALYSATDTQYF
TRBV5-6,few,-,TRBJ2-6,TGTGCCAGCAGCTTGGAAGGGGCCAACGTCCTGACTTTC,CASSLEGANVLTF
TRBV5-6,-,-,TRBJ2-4,TGTGCCAGCAGCCCCACGCCGAGATCGGCCAAAAACATTCAGTACTTC,CASSPTPRSAKNIQYF
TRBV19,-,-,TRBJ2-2,TGTGCCAGTAGTATAGCGCAAGACACCGTGGAGCTGTTTTTT,CASSIAQDTVELFF
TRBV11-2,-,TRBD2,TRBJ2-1,TGTGCCAGCAGCTTAGATCTGGGCAGGGAGGGCCGGGGGTCCTACAATGAGCAGTTCTTC,CASSLDLGREGRGSYNEQFF
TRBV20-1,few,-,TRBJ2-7,TGCAGTGCTAGATTGACTAGCTACGAGCAGTACTTC,CSARLTSYEQYF
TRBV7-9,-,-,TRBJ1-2,TGTGCCAGCAGCCCGCGTACTAACTATGGCTACACCTTC,CASSPRTNYGYTF
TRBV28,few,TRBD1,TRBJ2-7,TGTGCCAGCAGTTACTTTCAGGGGGATGGGTACGAGCAGTACTTC,CASSYFQGDGYEQYF
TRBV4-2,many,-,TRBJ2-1,TGTGCCAGCAGCCCTAGGACAGTCTCCTACAATGAGCAGTTCTTC,CASSPRTVSYNEQFF
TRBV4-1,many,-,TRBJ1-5,TGCGCCAGCAGCCTTCGAAGAGCTACAGATAGCAATCAGCCCCAGCATTTT,CASSLRRATDSNQPQHF
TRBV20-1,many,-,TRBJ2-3,TGCAGTGCTACTACCGTGCACGCTAGCACAGATACGCAGTATTTT,CSATTVHASTDTQYF
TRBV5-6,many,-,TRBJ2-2,TGTGCCAGCAGCTTGGGACGGGCAAACACCGGGGAGCTGTTTTTT,CASSLGRANTGELFF
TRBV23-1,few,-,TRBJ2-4,TGCGCCAGCAACTACAGGGATGCCAAAAACATTCAGTACTTC,CASNYRDAKNIQYF
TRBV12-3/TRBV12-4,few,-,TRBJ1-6,TGTGCCAGCAGTCGGGAGTCGGCAGTCTATAATTCACCCCTCCACTTT,CASSRESAVYNSPLHF
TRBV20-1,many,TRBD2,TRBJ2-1,TGCAGTGCTGGAGGGGAGCCTAGCGGGGTAAATGAGCAGTTCTTC,CSAGGEPSGVNEQFF
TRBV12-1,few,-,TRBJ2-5,TGTGCCAGCAGTCATAGAACCACGGGCCAAGAGACCCAGTACTTC,CASSHRTTGQETQYF
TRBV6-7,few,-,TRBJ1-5,TGTGCCAGCAGTTACCCCCGGGGGGGTTGGGATCAGCCCCAGCATTTT,CASSYPRGGWDQPQHF
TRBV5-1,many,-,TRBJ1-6,TGCGCCAGCAGCTTGGACAGGGCGGATAATTCACCCCTCCACTTT,CASSLDRADNSPLHF
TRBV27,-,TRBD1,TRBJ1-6,TGTGCCAGCAGTTATAGACAGGGGGCAAGTTCACCCCTCCACTTT,CASSYRQGASSPLHF
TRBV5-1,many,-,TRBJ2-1,TGCGCCAGCAGCCCCCCGGGAAGGGGGGAGAATGAGCAGTTCTTC,CASSPPGRGENEQFF
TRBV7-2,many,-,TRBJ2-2,TGTGCCAGCAGCCAACGTATCACCGGGGAGCTGTTTTTT,CASSQRITGELFF
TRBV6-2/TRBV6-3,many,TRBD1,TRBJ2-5,TGTGCCAGCAAGAAAACCCCCGGGACAGGGTCGGAGACCCAGTACTTC,CASKKTPGTGSETQYF
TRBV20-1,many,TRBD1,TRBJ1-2,TGCAGTGCGGAACCGGAACAGGGGGCGTATGGCTACACCTTC,CSAEPEQGAYGYTF
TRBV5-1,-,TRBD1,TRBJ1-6,TGCGCCAGCAGCTTCGGACAGGGTGGTTCACCCCTCCACTTT,CASSFGQGGSPLHF
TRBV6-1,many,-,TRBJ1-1,TGTGCCAGCAGTGAAGTATCCCCGAACACTGAAGCTTTCTTT,CASSEVSPNTEAFF
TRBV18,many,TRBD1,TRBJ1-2,TGTGCCAGCTCAGCAACCGACGGACAGGCCGGCTACACCTTC,CASSATDGQAGYTF
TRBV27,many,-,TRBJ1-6,TGTGCCAGCAGTTCCATCTCCGGGACCCATTCACCCCTCCACTTT,CASSSISGTHSPLHF
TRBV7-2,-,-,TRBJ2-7,TGTGCCAGCAGCTTAGAGGGTGCTGAAGACGAGCAGTACTTC,CASSLEGAEDEQYF